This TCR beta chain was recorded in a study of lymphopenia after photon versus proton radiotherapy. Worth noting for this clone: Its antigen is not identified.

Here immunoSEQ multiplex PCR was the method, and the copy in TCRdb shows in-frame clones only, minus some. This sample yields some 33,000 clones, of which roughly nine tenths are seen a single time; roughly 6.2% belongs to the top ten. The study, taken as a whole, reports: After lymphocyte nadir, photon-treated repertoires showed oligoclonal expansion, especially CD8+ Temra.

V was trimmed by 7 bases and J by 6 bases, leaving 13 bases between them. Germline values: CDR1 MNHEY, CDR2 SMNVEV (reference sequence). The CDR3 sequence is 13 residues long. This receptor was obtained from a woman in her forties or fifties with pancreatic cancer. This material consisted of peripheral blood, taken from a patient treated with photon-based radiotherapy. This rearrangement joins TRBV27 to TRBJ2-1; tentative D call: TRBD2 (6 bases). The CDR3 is CASTVAAGNEQFF. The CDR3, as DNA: TGTGCCAGCACCGTGGCAGCGGGCAATGAGCAGTTCTTC.